This T cell receptor beta chain was identified in a study of blood T cell repertoires in COVID-19. Germline CDR1 is LNHDA and CDR2 is SQIVND (reference sequence). V was trimmed by 0 bases and J by 0 bases, leaving 9 bases between them. The CDR3 covers 17 residues. Generated by immunoSEQ multiplex PCR, the TCRdb table keeps only in-frame clones and is missing some. Among 370,000 or so clones, roughly 77% were seen once, and the ten largest hold roughly 1.1%. This sequence joins TRBV19 and TRBJ1-6; D not certain. The source material was peripheral blood. The sequence came from a human donor with acute or convalescent COVID-19. The donor label of this sample is uncertain. CDR3 DNA sequence: TGTGCCAGTAGTATAGACTACCGATACTCCTATAATTCACCCCTCCACTTT. This encodes CASSIDYRYSYNSPLHF.